One and the same sample provided the 14 T cell receptor beta chains below, sequenced in a study of control samples from healthy donors and cancer patients (dated by TCRdb to 2018 to 2020). The library came from the immunoSEQ multiplex PCR assay. The clones in this table, taken by TCRdb from immuneACCESS, are in-frame only. Not every clone is retained; where verified, under half of the shortfall comes from an unresolved V gene, and the cause of the rest is unknown. This sample has just under 65,000 clones in its table, and approximately 85% of those were observed once. Together, the top ten hold nearly 5.5% of the sample. Specimen: blood. All receptors come from a man aged 40-49 years in good health.

This clone was recorded only once. The chain carries TRBV5-6 and TRBJ2-5; 9 positions agree with TRBD2. After removal of 4 bases from V and 5 bases from J, the junction contained 6 bases not matched to a gene. This CDR3 spans 14 amino acids. Germline CDR1 SGHDT, CDR2 YYEEEE. CDR3 in amino acids: CASSLSGLAETQYF. The DNA for the CDR3 is TGTGCCAGCAGCCTATCCGGACTAGCGGAGACCCAGTACTTC.

The genes are TRBV27 and TRBJ1-3; unclear D gene. CDR3 length: 19 residues. Trimming stripped 0 bases from V and 0 bases from J, with 18 bases between. CDR1 and CDR2 (germline): MNHEY, SMNVEV (reference sequence). The CDR3 DNA follows: TGTGCCAGCAGTTTATCAAGGGCACAGAACCCTTTCTCTGGAAACACCATATATTTT. Its translation: CASSLSRAQNPFSGNTIYF.

This clone appeared a few times. Other DNA sequences within the sample encode an identical CDR3. This chain connects TRBV6-6 to TRBJ1-1; D ambiguous. The CDR3 totals 11 residues. Germline assignment: CDR1 MNHNY and CDR2 SVGAGI (reference sequence). Trimming left V 7 bases short and J 4 bases short, with 7 bases between. CDR3 in DNA: TGTGCCAGCACCGAGACCACTGAAGCTTTCTTT. Amino acids: CASTETTEAFF.

The chain uses TRBV27 and TRBJ1-2; D is perhaps TRBD1 (6 bases). This CDR3 region has 12 residues. V was clipped by 2 bases and J by 6 bases, with 7 bases between them. Germline V gives CDR1 MNHEY, CDR2 SMNVEV (reference sequence). The CDR3 reads CASSLTGHGYTF. The CDR3 nucleotides are TGTGCCAGCAGTTTAACAGGGCATGGCTACACCTTC.

The chain combines TRBV30 with TRBJ1-3; no clear D. V was shortened by 2 bases and J by 0 bases, with 5 bases between the two germline ends. The CDR3 has 13 amino acids. Germline V gives CDR1 GTSNPN, CDR2 SVGIG (reference sequence). Here the CDR3 DNA reads TGTGCCTGGAGTCCCGCCTCTGGAAACACCATATATTTT. Its translation: CAWSPASGNTIYF.

This clone appeared a single time. J is TRBJ1-1 and V is TRBV27; 9 bases line up with TRBD1. The CDR3 has 14 residues. Germline V CDR1 and CDR2: MNHEY, SMNVEV (reference sequence). After removal of 5 bases from V and 8 bases from J, the junction contained 9 bases not matched to a gene. This CDR3 is CASSLPGQGKEAFF. CDR3 DNA sequence: TGTGCCAGCAGTCTCCCCGGACAGGGGAAGGAAGCTTTCTTT.

This rearrangement joins TRBV14 to TRBJ2-6; D is uncertain. The CDR3 is 17 residues long. V lost 1 base and J lost 1, with 11 bases in between. Looked up from germline, CDR1 is SGHDN and CDR2 is FVKESK. The CDR3 protein is CASSQGGLRSGANVLTF. In DNA form, the CDR3 reads TGTGCCAGCAGCCAAGGAGGTCTGAGATCTGGGGCCAACGTCCTGACTTTC.

The CDR3 region has the DNA TGTGCCAGCAACAATAGGGGAGAAGCTTTCTTT. Its translation: CASNNRGEAFF. This chain connects TRBV27 to TRBJ1-1, with a weak D call TRBD1 (5 bases). Germline CDR1 and CDR2: MNHEY and SMNVEV (reference sequence). CDR3 size: 11 residues. V was trimmed by 7 bases and J by 8 bases, leaving 11 bases between them.

The genes are TRBV7-2 and TRBJ2-5; D assignment may be TRBD1 or TRBD2 (5 bases each). CDR1 and CDR2 from the germline V gene are SGHTA and FQGNSA. Trimming shortened V by 5 bases and J by 2 bases, and 12 bases separated the two germline ends. This CDR3 has 14 residues. CDR3 in DNA: TGTGCCAGCAGCAGACGGGACGGGCAAGAGACCCAGTACTTC. Its translation is CASSRRDGQETQYF.

This rearrangement joins TRBV18 to TRBJ2-7, with 7 bases matching TRBD1. After removal of 3 bases from V and 6 bases from J, the junction contained 8 bases not matched to a gene. From germline, CDR1 is KGHSH and CDR2 LQKENI. The CDR3 totals 14 residues. DNA of the CDR3: TGTGCCAGCTCACCGAGGGACAGCTACGGCGAGCAGTACTTC. Translated: CASSPRDSYGEQYF.

A remark on this clone: Other DNA sequences within the sample encode an identical CDR3. The chain uses TRBV6-2 or TRBV6-3 and TRBJ1-2, with D tentatively TRBD1 (6 bases). Looked up from germline, CDR1 is MNHEY and CDR2 is SVGEGT. The CDR3 spans 13 residues. Trimming stripped 4 bases from V and 4 bases from J, with 10 bases between. CDR3 protein: CASSSTGSYGYTF. DNA for the CDR3: TGTGCCAGCAGTTCCACAGGGTCCTATGGCTACACCTTC.

Note on this clone: An end of the junction differs from the germline gene, which may be a read error. This chain uses TRBV6-5 with TRBJ1-1; D gene unclear. This CDR3 has 10 residues. Germline-derived CDR1 and CDR2 are MNHEY and SVGAGI. The CDR3 DNA follows: TGTGCCAGCGATTTTCGTGAGCAACACTTT. Translation gives CASDFREQHF.

The V and J genes are TRBV15 and TRBJ2-3; D perhaps matches TRBD2 (5 bases). Germline CDR1 is LNHNV and CDR2 is YYDKDF (reference sequence). V was trimmed by 1 base and J by 3 bases, leaving 17 bases between them. This CDR3 region has 17 residues. CDR3 DNA sequence: TGTGCCACCAGCAGAGGACCCAGGACGAGGGAAACAGATACGCAGTATTTT. Amino acid sequence: CATSRGPRTRETDTQYF.

V and J are TRBV9 and TRBJ2-2; D is uncertain. The length of the CDR3 is 14 residues. Germline assignment: CDR1 SGDLS and CDR2 YYNGEE. The V and J ends lost 0 bases and 0 bases respectively, with 3 bases between them. The chain's CDR3 is CASSVDSNTGELFF. CDR3 DNA: TGTGCCAGCAGCGTAGATTCGAACACCGGGGAGCTGTTTTTT.